This T cell receptor (beta chain) was obtained from a study of Ad26.COV2.S vaccination and SARS-CoV-2 variants. Study details: The donor was enrolled in the Ad26.COV2.S arm of the COV1001 trial.

V was trimmed by 2 bases and J by 5 bases, leaving 13 bases between them. Germline-derived CDR1 and CDR2 are GTSNPN and SVGIG (reference sequence). This CDR3 has 14 amino acids. Treatment indicated: around 19 received Ad26.COV2.S at low or high dose, single or two shots; five or six received placebo; per-sample allocation not given. The samples date from day 63 after the first vaccine or placebo injection. Immunization relied on an Ad26 vector, which expressed Wuhan-strain SARS-CoV-2 spike. The assay was immunoSEQ multiplex PCR, and TCRdb's table has in-frame clones only and misses some. The profile shows about 240,000 clones, approximately 88% of them singletons.

The chain couples TRBV30 to TRBJ2-1, with a tentative D call TRBD2 (5 bases). The sequence was collected from a person aged 18 to 65 who received the Ad26.COV2.S COVID-19 vaccine or a placebo. This specimen consisted of peripheral blood, obtained in a trial of Ad26.COV2.S vaccine versus placebo. CDR3 loop: CAWSSGSGDNEQFF. CDR3 sequence (DNA): TGTGCCTGGAGTTCGGGGTCGGGTGACAATGAGCAGTTCTTC.